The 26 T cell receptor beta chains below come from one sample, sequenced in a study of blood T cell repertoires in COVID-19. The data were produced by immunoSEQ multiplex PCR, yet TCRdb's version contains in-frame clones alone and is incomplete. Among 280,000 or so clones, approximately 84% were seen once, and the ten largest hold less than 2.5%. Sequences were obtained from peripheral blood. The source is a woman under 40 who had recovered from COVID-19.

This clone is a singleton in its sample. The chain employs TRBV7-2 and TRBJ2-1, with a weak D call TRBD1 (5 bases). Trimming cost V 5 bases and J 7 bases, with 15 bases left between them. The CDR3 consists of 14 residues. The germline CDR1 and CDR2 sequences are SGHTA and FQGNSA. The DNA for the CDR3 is TGTGCCAGCAGCCTAGGGGCCTCTGGAAATGAGCAGTTCTTC. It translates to CASSLGASGNEQFF.

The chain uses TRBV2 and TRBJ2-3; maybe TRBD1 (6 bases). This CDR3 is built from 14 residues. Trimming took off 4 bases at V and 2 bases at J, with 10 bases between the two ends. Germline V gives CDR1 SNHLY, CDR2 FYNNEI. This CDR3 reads CASSGNRVTDTQYF. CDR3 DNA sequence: TGTGCCAGCAGTGGGAACAGGGTCACAGATACGCAGTATTTT.

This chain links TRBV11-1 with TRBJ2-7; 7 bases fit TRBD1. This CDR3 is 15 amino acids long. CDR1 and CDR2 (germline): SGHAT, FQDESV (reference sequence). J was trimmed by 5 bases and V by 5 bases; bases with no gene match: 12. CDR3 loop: CASSDRDRRADEQYF. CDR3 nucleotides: TGTGCCAGCAGCGACAGGGACAGAAGGGCGGACGAGCAGTACTTC. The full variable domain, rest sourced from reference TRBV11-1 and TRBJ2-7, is EAEVAQSPRYKITEKSQAVAFWCDPISGHATLYWYRQILGQGPELLVQFQDESVVDDSQLPKDRFSAERLKGVDSTLKIQPAELGDSAMYLCASSDRDRRADEQYFGPGTRLTVT.

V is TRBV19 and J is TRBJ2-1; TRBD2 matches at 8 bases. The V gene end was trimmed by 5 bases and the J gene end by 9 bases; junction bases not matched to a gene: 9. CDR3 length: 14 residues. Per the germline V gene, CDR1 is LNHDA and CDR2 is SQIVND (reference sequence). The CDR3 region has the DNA TGTGCCAGTAGTTCACTAGCGGCCCGCCTTGAGCAGTTCTTC. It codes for CASSSLAARLEQFF.

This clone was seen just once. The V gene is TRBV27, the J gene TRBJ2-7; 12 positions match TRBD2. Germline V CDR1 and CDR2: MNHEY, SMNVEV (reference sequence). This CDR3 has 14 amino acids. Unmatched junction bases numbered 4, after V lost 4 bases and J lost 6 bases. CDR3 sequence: CASSYLAGGGEQYF. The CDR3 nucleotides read TGTGCCAGCAGTTACCTAGCGGGAGGGGGCGAGCAGTACTTC.

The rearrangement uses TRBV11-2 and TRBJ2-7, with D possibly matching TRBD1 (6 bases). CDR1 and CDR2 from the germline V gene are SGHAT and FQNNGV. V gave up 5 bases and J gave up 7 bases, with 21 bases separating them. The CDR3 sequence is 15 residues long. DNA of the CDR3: TGTGCCAGCAGCCCCCAGACAGGCCCGCGGATAGAGCAGTACTTC. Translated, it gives CASSPQTGPRIEQYF. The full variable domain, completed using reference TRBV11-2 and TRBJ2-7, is EAGVAQSPRYKIIEKRQSVAFWCNPISGHATLYWYQQILGQGPKLLIQFQNNGVVDDSQLPKDRFSAERLKGVDSTLKIQPAKLEDSAVYLCASSPQTGPRIEQYFGPGTRLTVT.

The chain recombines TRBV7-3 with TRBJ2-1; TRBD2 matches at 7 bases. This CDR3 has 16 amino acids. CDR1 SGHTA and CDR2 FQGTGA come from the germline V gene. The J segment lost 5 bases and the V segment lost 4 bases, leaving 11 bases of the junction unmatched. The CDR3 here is CASSWLRRENNNEQFF. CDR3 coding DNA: TGTGCCAGCAGCTGGTTGAGGCGGGAGAACAACAATGAGCAGTTCTTC.

The CDR3 nucleotides are TGTGCCAGCAGCGTGAATCCCGGGGAGACCCAGTACTTC. Its translation: CASSVNPGETQYF. The chain has TRBV9 and TRBJ2-5; D is unresolved. The germline V gene encodes CDR1 SGDLS and CDR2 YYNGEE. Trimming shortened V by 2 bases and J by 5 bases, and 10 bases separated the two germline ends. The CDR3 contains 13 residues.

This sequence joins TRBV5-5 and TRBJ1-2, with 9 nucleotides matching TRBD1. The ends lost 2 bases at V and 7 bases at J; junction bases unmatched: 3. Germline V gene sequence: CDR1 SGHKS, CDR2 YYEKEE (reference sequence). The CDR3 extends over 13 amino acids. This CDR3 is CASSFGTGIGYTF. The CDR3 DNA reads TGTGCCAGCAGCTTCGGGACAGGGATTGGCTACACCTTC. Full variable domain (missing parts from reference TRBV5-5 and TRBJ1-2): DAGVTQSPTHLIKTRGQQVTLRCSPISGHKSVSWYQQVLGQGPQFIFQYYEKEERGRGNFPDRFSARQFPNYSSELNVNALLLGDSALYLCASSFGTGIGYTFGSGTRLTVV.

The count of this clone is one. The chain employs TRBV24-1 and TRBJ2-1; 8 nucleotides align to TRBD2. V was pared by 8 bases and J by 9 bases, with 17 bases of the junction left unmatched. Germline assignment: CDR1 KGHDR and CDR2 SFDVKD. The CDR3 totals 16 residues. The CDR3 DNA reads TGTGCCACCAAGTCGGCTGCAGCGGGAGTCGAAGGTGAGCAGTTCTTC. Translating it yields CATKSAAAGVEGEQFF.

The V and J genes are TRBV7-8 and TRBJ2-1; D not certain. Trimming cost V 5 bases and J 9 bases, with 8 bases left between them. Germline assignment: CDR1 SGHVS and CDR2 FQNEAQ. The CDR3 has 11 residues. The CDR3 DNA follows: TGTGCCAGCAGCCGGTATAGTGAGCAGTTCTTC. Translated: CASSRYSEQFF.

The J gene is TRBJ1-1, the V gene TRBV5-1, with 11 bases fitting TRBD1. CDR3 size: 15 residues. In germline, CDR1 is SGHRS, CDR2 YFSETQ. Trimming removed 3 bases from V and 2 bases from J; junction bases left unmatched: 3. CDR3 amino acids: CASSSRTGGNTEAFF. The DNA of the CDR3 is TGCGCCAGCAGCTCACGGACAGGGGGCAACACTGAAGCTTTCTTT.

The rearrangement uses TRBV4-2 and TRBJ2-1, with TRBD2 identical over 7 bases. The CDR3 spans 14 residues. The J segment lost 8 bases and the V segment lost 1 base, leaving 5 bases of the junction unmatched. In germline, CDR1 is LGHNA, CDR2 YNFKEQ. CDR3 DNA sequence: TGTGCCAGCAGCCAAGGGGGACTAAACGATGAGCAGTTCTTC. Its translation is CASSQGGLNDEQFF.

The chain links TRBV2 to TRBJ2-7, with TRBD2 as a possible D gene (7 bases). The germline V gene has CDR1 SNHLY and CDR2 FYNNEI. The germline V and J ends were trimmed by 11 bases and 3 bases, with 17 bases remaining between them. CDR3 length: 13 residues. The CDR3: CAGQQGGLYEQYF. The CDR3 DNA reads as TGTGCCGGCCAACAGGGAGGGCTCTACGAGCAGTACTTC.

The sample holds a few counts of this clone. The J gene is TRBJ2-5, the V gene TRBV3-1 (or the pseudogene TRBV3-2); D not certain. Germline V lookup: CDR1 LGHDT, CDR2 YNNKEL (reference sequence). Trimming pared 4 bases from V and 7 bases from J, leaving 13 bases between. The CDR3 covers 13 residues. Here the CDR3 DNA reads TGTGCCAGCAGCCCTCGAGGATTAGGGACCCAGTACTTC. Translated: CASSPRGLGTQYF.

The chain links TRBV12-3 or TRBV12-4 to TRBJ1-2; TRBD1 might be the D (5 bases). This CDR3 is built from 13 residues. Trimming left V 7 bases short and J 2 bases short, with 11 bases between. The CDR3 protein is CASTEDTNYGYTF. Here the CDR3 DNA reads TGTGCCAGCACCGAGGACACCAACTATGGCTACACCTTC.

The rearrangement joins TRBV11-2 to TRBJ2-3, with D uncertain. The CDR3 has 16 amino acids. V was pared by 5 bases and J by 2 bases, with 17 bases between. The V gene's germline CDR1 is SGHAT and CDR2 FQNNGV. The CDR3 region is CASSLREARTTDTQYF. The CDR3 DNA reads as TGTGCCAGCAGCCTAAGAGAGGCGAGAACCACAGATACGCAGTATTTT.

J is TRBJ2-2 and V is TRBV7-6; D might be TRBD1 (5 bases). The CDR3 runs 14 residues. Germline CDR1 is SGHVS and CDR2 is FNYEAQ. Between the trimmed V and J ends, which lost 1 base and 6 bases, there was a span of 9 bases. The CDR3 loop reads CASSLEGRAGELFF. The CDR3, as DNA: TGTGCCAGCAGCTTAGAGGGGCGCGCCGGGGAGCTGTTTTTT.

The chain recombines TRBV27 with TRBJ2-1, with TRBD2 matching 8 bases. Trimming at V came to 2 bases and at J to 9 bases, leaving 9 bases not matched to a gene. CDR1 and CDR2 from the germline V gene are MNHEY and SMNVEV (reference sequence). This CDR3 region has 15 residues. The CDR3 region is CASSLRGGIVPEQFF. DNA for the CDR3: TGTGCCAGCAGTTTACGGGGGGGAATTGTCCCTGAGCAGTTCTTC.

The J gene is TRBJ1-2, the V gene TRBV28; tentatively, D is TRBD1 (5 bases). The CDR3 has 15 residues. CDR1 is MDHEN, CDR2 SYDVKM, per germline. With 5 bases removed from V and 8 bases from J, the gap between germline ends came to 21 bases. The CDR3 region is CASSPGDRVRRGYTF. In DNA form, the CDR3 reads TGTGCCAGCAGTCCGGGTGACAGAGTCCGAAGGGGCTACACCTTC.

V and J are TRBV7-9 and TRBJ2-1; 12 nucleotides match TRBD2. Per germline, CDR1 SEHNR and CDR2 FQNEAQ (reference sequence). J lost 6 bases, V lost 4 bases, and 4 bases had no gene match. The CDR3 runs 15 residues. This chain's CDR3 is CASSSLAGGFNEQFF. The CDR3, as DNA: TGTGCCAGCAGCTCACTAGCGGGGGGATTCAATGAGCAGTTCTTC.

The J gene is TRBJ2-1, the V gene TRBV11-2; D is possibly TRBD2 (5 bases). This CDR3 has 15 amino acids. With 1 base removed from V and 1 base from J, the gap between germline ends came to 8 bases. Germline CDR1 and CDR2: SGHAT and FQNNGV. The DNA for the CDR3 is TGTGCCAGCAGCTTAGGGGGAGAGTCCTACAATGAGCAGTTCTTC. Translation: CASSLGGESYNEQFF.

The CDR3 here is CASSSREDYGYTF. In DNA, the CDR3 is TGTGCCAGCAGTTCCAGGGAAGACTATGGCTACACCTTC. V gene TRBV28 combines with J gene TRBJ1-2, with D tentatively TRBD1 (5 bases). This CDR3 contains 13 residues. Between the trimmed V and J ends, which lost 4 bases and 3 bases, there was a span of 9 bases. The germline CDR1 and CDR2 sequences are MDHEN and SYDVKM.

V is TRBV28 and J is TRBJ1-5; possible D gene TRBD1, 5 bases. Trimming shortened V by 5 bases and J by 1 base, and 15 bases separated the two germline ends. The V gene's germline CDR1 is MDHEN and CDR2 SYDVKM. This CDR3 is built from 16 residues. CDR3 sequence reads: CASSGADDRSNQPQHF. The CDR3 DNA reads TGTGCCAGCAGTGGGGCGGACGACCGCAGCAATCAGCCCCAGCATTTT. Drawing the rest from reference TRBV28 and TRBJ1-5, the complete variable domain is DVKVTQSSRYLVKRTGEKVFLECVQDMDHENMFWYRQDPGLGLRLIYFSYDVKMKEKGDIPEGYSVSREKKERFSLILESASTNQTSMYLCASSGADDRSNQPQHFGDGTRLSIL.

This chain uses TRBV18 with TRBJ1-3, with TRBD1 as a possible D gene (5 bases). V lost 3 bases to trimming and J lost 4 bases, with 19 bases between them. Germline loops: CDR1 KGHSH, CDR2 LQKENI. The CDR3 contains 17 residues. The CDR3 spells CASSPHHSSGAGNTIYF. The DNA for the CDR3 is TGTGCCAGCTCACCTCACCATAGTTCTGGGGCAGGAAACACCATATATTTT.

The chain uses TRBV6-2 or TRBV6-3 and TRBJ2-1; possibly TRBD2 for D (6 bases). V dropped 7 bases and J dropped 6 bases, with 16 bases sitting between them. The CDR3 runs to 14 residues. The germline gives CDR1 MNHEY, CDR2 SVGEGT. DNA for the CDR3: TGTGCCAGCAACCCTCCGGGAGAGTCCAATGAGCAGTTCTTC. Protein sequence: CASNPPGESNEQFF.